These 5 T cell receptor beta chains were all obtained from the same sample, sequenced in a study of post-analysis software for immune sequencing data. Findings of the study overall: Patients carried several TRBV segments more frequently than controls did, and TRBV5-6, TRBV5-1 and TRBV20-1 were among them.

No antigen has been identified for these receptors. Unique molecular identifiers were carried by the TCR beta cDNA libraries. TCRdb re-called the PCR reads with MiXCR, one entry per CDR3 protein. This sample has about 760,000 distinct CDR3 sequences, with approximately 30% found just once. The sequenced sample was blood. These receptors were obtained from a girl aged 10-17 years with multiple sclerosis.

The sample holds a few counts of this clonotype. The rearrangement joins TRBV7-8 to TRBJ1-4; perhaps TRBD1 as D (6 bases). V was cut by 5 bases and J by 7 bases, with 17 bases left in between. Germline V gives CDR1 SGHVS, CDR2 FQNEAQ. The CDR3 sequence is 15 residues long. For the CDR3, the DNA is TGTGCCAGCAGCCGAGGTCGGGGGGCAGGTGAAAAACTGTTTTTT. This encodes CASSRGRGAGEKLFF.

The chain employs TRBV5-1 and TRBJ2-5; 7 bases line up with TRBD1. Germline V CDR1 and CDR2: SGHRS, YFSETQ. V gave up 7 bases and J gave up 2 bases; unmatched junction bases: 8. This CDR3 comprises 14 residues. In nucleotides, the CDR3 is TGCGCCAGCGGTCGGACAGGCGGGCAAGAGACCCAGTACTTC. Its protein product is CASGRTGGQETQYF.

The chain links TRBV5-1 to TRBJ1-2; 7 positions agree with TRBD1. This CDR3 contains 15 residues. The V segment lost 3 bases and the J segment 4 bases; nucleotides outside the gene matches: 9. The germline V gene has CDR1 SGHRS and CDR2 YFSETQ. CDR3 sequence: CASSSGTAVGYGYTF. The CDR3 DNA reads TGCGCCAGCAGCTCGGGGACAGCGGTCGGCTATGGCTACACCTTC.

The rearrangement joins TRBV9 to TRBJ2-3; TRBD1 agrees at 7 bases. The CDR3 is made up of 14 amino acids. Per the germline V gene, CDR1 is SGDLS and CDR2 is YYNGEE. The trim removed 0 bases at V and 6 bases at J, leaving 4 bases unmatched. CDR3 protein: CASSVGTGGDTQYF. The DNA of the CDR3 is TGTGCCAGCAGCGTAGGGACAGGCGGTGATACGCAGTATTTT.

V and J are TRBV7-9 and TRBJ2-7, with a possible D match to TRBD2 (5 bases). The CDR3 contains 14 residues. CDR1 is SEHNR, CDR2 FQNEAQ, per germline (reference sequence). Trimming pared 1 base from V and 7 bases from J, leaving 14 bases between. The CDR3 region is CASSLGSGYNEQYF. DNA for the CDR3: TGTGCCAGCAGCTTAGGTTCGGGGTACAATGAGCAGTACTTC.